In this sample, the clone carrying this T cell receptor (beta chain) turned up many times. In germline, CDR1 is DFQATT, CDR2 SNEGSKA (reference sequence). Trimming removed 3 bases from V and 6 bases from J; junction bases left unmatched: 6. There are 13 residues in the CDR3. TCRdb re-called the RT-PCR reads with MiXCR, one entry per CDR3 protein. The sample consists of about 680,000 distinct CDR3 sequences, 12% to 15% of them appearing once. The chain links TRBV20-1 to TRBJ2-7; 9 bases agree with TRBD2. The receptor was isolated from a female donor in good health, serving as a healthy control. Sequencing used memory CD4+ T cells from blood. The CDR3 region is CSARAGLALEQYF. The CDR3 bases are TGCAGTGCTAGGGCCGGACTAGCGCTCGAGCAGTACTTC.